This passage covers 13 T cell receptor beta chains from one sample sequenced in a study of cytomegalovirus exposure and HLA in healthy donors. PCR involved 60 Vbeta and 13 Jbeta primers. Profiled with immunoSEQ multiplex PCR; TCRdb holds only in-frame clones, not every one. The sample lists over 75,000 clones; 79% were seen once. Sample: PBMCs. These receptors all stem from a male donor in good health and CMV-seropositive.

The rearrangement joins TRBV6-5 to TRBJ2-3; TRBD1 matches at 9 bases. Germline assignment: CDR1 MNHEY and CDR2 SVGAGI. The CDR3 has 14 amino acids. V lost 5 bases and J lost 8; bases outside the gene matches: 8. The CDR3 region has the DNA TGTGCCAGCAGTCCGGGACAGGGCTTTTCTACGCAGTATTTT. Translation: CASSPGQGFSTQYF.

The CDR3 DNA sequence: TGCGCCAGCAGCTTGAAGGACTTCCACTCCTACAATGAGCAGTTCTTC. This gives the protein CASSLKDFHSYNEQFF. The chain employs TRBV5-1 and TRBJ2-1, with a weak D call TRBD2 (5 bases). The germline V gene encodes CDR1 SGHRS and CDR2 YFSETQ. The CDR3 consists of 16 residues. The ends were cut back, 1 base at V and 0 bases at J, with 11 bases in the middle.

V is TRBV7-8 and J is TRBJ1-1, with no clear D. CDR3 length equals 15 residues. CDR1 is SGHVS and CDR2 is FQNEAQ in the germline V gene. Trimming removed 7 bases from V and 3 bases from J, with 18 bases in between. The CDR3 here is CASTHRVLQDTEAFF. CDR3 bases: TGTGCCAGCACCCACCGCGTCCTTCAGGACACTGAAGCTTTCTTT.

V is TRBV2 and J is TRBJ1-4, with a tentative D call TRBD1 (6 bases). V was shortened by 7 bases and J by 4 bases, with 13 bases between the two germline ends. Germline assignment: CDR1 SNHLY and CDR2 FYNNEI. This CDR3 has 14 amino acids. For the CDR3, the DNA is TGTGCCAGCATTATGGACAGAAATAATGAAAAACTGTTTTTT. This translates into CASIMDRNNEKLFF.

The chain uses TRBV15 and TRBJ1-2; D is unclear. Trimming removed 4 bases from V and 7 bases from J, with 7 bases in between. This CDR3 contains 11 residues. Germline-derived CDR1 and CDR2 are LNHNV and YYDKDF (reference sequence). DNA of the CDR3: TGTGCCACCAGCAAAGTCGGTGGCTACACCTTC. This sequence encodes CATSKVGGYTF.

The chain couples TRBV4-1 to TRBJ1-2; possible D gene TRBD1, 5 bases. In germline, CDR1 is MGHRA, CDR2 YSYEKL. The CDR3 is 15 residues long. V lost 1 base and J 5 bases, leaving 14 bases between the germline ends. CDR3 DNA sequence: TGCGCCAGCAGCCAAGTCCGGCCAGGGCTGTATGGCTACACCTTC. Protein product: CASSQVRPGLYGYTF.

The chain is built from TRBV12-5 and TRBJ2-2, with 9 bases identical to TRBD1. The ends lost 6 bases at V and 4 bases at J; junction bases unmatched: 9. This CDR3 spans 16 amino acids. Germline-derived CDR1 and CDR2 are LGHNT and FRNRAP. CDR3 bases: TGTGCTAGTGGGATCAGGGGACAGGGAGGCACCGGGGAGCTGTTTTTT. Amino acids: CASGIRGQGGTGELFF.

J is TRBJ2-5 and V is TRBV4-1, with TRBD2 identical over 9 bases. CDR1 and CDR2 from the germline V gene are MGHRA and YSYEKL. V shed 4 bases, J shed 1 base, and the junction held 1 base outside the gene matches. This CDR3 has 14 residues. The CDR3 spells CASSPGLAQETQYF. For the CDR3, the DNA is TGCGCCAGCAGCCCGGGACTAGCCCAAGAGACCCAGTACTTC.

This chain joins TRBV6-6 and TRBJ1-6, with TRBD1 identical over 9 bases. V was clipped by 5 bases and J by 10 bases; unmatched bases: 12. Germline values: CDR1 MNHNY, CDR2 SVGAGI (reference sequence). There are 16 residues in the CDR3. DNA of the CDR3: TGTGCCAGCAGTCCGATCCGGGACAGGGCTAACTCACCCCTCCACTTT. Protein: CASSPIRDRANSPLHF.

The rearrangement joins TRBV18 to TRBJ2-1, with D hard to call. The CDR3 spans 14 residues. With 4 bases removed from V and 4 bases from J, the gap between germline ends came to 11 bases. The germline gives CDR1 KGHSH, CDR2 LQKENI. CDR3: CASSQLQAYNEQFF. The CDR3 region has the DNA TGTGCCAGCTCACAACTTCAGGCGTACAATGAGCAGTTCTTC.

Only one count was recorded for this clone. This chain joins TRBV15 and TRBJ1-1; D is undetermined. CDR3 length: 12 amino acids. Trimming took off 1 base at V and 3 bases at J, with 3 bases between the two ends. Germline V CDR1 and CDR2: LNHNV, YYDKDF (reference sequence). In DNA form, the CDR3 reads TGTGCCACCAGCAGAGGAGACACTGAAGCTTTCTTT. Amino acids: CATSRGDTEAFF.

The chain carries TRBV4-1 and TRBJ1-4; D is uncertain. Deletions cut 0 bases from V and 13 bases from J, with 18 bases between. This CDR3 region has 15 residues. Germline V CDR1 and CDR2: MGHRA, YSYEKL. The CDR3 loop is CASSQDGGNPLRLFF. The CDR3 DNA reads TGCGCCAGCAGCCAAGATGGAGGGAACCCTCTGAGACTGTTTTTT.

The chain joins TRBV18 to TRBJ2-2; D gene ambiguous. Germline CDR1 reads KGHSH; CDR2 reads LQKENI. V gave up 1 base and J gave up 0 bases, with 6 bases separating them. The CDR3 contains 15 residues. In nucleotides, the CDR3 is TGTGCCAGCTCACCACGGCATTCGAACACCGGGGAGCTGTTTTTT. Its translation: CASSPRHSNTGELFF.